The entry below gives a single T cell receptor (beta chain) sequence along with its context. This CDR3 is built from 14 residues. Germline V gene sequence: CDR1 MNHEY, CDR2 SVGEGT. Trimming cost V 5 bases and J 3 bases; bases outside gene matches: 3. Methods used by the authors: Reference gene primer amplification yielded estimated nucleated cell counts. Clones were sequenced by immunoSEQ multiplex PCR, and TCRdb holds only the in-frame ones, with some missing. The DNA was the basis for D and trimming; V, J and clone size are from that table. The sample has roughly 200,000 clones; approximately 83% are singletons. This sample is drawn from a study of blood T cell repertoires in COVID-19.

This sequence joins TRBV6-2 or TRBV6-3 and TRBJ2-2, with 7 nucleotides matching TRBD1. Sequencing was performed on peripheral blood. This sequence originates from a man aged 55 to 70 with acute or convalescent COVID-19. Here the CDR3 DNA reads TGTGCCAGCAGTAGACAGGGACACACCGGGGAGCTGTTTTTT. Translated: CASSRQGHTGELFF.